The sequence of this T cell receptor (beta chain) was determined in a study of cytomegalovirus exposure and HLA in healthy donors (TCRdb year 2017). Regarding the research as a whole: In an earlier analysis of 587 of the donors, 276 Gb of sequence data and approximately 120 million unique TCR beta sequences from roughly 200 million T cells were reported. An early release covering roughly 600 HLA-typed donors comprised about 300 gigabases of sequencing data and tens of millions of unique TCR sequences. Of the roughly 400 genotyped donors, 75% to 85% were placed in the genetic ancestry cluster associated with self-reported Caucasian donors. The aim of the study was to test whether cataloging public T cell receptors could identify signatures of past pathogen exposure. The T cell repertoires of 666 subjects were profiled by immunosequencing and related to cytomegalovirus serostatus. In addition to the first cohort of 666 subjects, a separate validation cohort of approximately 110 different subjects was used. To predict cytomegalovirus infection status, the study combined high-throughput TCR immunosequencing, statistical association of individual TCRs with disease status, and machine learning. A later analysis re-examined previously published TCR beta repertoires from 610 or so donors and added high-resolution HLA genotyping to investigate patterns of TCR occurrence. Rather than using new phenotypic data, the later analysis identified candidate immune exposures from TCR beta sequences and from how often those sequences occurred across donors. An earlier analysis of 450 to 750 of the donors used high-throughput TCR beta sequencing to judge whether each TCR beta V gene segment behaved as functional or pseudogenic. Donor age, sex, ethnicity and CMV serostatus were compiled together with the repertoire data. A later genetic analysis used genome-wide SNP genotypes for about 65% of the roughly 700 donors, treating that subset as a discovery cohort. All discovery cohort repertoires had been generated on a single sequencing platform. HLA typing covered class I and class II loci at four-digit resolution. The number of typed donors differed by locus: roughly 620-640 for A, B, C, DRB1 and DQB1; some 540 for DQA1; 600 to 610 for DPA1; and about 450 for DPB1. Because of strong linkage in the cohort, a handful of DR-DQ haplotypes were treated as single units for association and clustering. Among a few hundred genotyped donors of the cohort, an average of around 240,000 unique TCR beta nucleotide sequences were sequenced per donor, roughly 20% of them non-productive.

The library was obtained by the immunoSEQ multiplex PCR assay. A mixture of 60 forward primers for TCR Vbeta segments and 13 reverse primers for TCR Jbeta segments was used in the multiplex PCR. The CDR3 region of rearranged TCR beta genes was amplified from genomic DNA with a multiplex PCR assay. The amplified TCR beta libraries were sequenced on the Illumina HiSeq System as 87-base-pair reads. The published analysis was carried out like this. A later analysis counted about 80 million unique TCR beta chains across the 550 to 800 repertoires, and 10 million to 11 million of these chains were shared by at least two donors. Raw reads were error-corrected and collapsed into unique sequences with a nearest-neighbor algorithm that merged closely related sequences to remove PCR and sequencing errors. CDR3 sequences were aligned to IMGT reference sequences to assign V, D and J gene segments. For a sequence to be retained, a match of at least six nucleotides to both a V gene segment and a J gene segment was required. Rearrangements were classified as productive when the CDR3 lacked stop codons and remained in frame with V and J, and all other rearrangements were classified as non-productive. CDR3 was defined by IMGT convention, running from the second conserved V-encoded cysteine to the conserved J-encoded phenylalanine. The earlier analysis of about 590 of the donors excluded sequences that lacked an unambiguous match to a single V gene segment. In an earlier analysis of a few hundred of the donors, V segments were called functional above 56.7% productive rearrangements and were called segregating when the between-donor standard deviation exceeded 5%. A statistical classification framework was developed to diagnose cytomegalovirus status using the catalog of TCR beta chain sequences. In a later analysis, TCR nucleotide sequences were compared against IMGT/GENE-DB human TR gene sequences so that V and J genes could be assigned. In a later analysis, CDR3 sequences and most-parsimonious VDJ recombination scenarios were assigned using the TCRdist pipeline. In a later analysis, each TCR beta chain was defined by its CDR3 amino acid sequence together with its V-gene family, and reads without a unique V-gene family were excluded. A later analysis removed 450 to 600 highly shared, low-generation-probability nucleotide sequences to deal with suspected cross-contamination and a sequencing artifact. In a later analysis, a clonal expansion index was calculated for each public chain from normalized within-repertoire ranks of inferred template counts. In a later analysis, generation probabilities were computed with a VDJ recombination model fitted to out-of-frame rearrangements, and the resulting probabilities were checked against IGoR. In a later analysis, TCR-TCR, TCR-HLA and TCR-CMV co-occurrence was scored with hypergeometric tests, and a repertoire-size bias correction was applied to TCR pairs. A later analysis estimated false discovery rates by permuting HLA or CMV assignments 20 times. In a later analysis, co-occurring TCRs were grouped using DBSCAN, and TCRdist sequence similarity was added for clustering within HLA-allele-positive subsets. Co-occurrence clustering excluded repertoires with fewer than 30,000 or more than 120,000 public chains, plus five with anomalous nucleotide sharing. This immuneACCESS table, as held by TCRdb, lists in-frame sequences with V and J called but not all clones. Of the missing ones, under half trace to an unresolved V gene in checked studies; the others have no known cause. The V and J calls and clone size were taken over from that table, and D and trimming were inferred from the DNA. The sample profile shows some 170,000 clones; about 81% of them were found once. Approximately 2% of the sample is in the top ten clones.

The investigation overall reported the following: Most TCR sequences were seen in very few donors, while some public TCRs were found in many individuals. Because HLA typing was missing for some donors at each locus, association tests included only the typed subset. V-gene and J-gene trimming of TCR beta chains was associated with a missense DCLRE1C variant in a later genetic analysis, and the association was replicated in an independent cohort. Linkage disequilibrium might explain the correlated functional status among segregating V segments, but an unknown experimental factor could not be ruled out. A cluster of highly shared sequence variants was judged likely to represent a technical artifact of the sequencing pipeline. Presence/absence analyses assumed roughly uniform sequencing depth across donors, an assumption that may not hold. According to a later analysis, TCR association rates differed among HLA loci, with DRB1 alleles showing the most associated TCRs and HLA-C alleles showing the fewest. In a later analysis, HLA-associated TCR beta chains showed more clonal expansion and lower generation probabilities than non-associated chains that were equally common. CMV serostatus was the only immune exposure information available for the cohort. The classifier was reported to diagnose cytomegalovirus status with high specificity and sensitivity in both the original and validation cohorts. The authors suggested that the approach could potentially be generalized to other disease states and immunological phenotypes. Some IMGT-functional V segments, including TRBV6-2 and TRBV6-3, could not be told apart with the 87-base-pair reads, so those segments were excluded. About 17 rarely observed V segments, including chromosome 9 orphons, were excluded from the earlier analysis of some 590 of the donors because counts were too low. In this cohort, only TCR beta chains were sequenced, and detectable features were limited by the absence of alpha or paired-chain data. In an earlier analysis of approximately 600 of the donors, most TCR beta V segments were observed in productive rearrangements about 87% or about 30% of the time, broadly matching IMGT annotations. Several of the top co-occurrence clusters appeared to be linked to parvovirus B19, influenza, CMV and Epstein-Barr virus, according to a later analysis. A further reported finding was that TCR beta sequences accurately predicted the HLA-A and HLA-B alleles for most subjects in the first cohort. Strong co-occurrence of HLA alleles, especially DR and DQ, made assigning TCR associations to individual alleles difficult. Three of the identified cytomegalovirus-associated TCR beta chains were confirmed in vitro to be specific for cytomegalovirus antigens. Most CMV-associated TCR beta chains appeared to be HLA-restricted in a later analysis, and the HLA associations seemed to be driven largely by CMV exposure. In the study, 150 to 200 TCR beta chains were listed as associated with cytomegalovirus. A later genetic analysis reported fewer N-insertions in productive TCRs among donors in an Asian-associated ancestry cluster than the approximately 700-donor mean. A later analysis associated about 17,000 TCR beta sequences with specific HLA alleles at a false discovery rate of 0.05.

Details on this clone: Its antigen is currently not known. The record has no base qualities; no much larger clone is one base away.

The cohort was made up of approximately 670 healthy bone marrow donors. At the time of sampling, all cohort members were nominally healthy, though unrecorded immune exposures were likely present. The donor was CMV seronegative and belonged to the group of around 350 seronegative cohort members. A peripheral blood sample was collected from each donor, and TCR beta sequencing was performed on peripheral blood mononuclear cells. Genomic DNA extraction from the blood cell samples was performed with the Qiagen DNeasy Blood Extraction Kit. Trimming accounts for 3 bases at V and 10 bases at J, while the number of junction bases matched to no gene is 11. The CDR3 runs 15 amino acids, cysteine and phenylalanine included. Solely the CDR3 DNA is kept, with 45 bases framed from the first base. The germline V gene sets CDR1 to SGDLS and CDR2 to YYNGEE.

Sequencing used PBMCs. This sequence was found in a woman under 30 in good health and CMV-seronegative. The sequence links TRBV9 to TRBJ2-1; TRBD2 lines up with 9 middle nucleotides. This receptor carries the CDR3 CASSAEGGGAWEQFF. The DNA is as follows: TGTGCCAGCAGCGCAGAGGGCGGGGGGGCGTGGGAGCAGTTCTTC.